The source of this TCR beta chain is a study of early T cells in non-severe SARS-CoV-2 infection. At the level of the study: The sequenced material was bulk RNA from unsorted whole blood, and its chains were unpaired. Findings of the study overall: A preference for anti-spike CD8 responses marked VDJdb matching, which missed private and CD4 specificities.

Unique molecular identifiers tagged individual cDNA molecules. TCRdb ran MiXCR on the 5' RACE reads and lists one entry per CDR3 protein. The repertoire holds 40,000 to 55,000 distinct CDR3 sequences, with around 6.1% as singletons. This clonotype has ten or more counts. Its specificity is unknown. CDR3 length equals 13 residues. Germline V gives CDR1 MGHRA, CDR2 YSYEKL. V was cut by 2 bases and J by 7 bases, with 12 bases left in between. This sequence joins TRBV4-1 and TRBJ2-7, with D possibly matching TRBD2 (6 bases). The starting material was whole blood, obtained at baseline. The origin of this receptor is an adult who was a healthcare worker with PCR-confirmed SARS-CoV-2 infection or an uninfected control (not recorded which). As DNA, the CDR3 is TGCGCCAGCAGCCAATACTTTCGGGGGGAGCAGTACTTC. This translates into CASSQYFRGEQYF.